Here is one T cell receptor beta chain with its context. Its antigen is not known. CDR1 and CDR2 from the germline V gene are SGHNT and YENEEA. V lost 5 bases and J lost 4, with 14 bases in between. This CDR3 is 14 amino acids long. The data were taken from a study of untreated major depressive disorder. Excluded: major illness, comorbidity, regular medication, drug use, over 100 g alcohol weekly. Enrichment usually gave around 95% pure CD4+ T cells. Measured with immunoSEQ multiplex PCR; TCRdb has only the in-frame clones, and not every one. The sample consists of tens of thousands of clones, about 89% of them appearing once. Findings and limits, study-wide: Differences in TRBV25-01 and TRBV02-01 usage did not reach significance.

The gene calls are TRBV11-3 and TRBJ2-5; D may be TRBD1 (6 bases). The sequence derives from a woman in her twenties or thirties in good health. The sample consisted of CD4+ T cells from PBMCs. The CDR3: CASSPRRGSETQYF. In nucleotides, the CDR3 is TGTGCCAGCAGCCCGAGAAGGGGGTCAGAGACCCAGTACTTC.